The clone carrying this T cell receptor (beta chain) was seen many times. Sequencing libraries for TCR beta were prepared with iRepertoire HTBI primers and Arm-PCR of CDR3 regions. TCRdb re-called the multiplex PCR reads with MiXCR, one entry per CDR3 protein. The table has about 420,000 distinct CDR3 sequences, about 17% seen once. Trimming took 0 bases from V and 3 from J; bases not matched to a gene: 9. Germline-derived CDR1 and CDR2 are MNHEY and SMNVEV (reference sequence). The CDR3 totals 18 residues. The sample comes from a study of regulatory T cells in long-lasting Graves disease. The sample's time point: newly diagnosed GD, antithyroid drugs for less than 3 months. Extracted RNA from PBMCs served as the source of the TCR library. The same data also went into a second study, on T cells in Graves' hyperthyroidism and ophthalmopathy. As that study records: First-round RT-PCR of the TCR CDR3 relied on the HTBI primer set.

The chain uses TRBV27 and TRBJ2-1; 9 positions agree with TRBD2. This TCR was recovered from a woman under 30 with Graves disease. The specimen was peripheral blood mononuclear cells (PBMCs), collected at new diagnosis, from a patient treated with antithyroid drugs. This CDR3 is CASSLSIGGLAGYNEQFF. The CDR3 coding sequence is TGTGCCAGCAGTTTATCGATAGGGGGACTAGCAGGCTACAATGAGCAGTTCTTC.